This TCR beta chain was captured by sequencing in a study of post-analysis software for immune sequencing data. Unique molecular identifiers tagged the TCR beta cDNA libraries. From the PCR reads, TCRdb called clonotypes with MiXCR, one entry per CDR3 protein. This sample yields over 700,000 distinct CDR3 sequences, of which 25% to 30% are seen a single time; about 0.5% belongs to the top ten. Remarks on this clonotype: Its antigen remains unidentified.

Findings of the study overall: Compared with controls, patients showed significantly lower normalized Chao1 diversity.

Sequences were obtained from blood. The clonotype comes from a girl between 5 and 17 years old with multiple sclerosis.

CDR3 protein: CASSELAGEDTQYF. The CDR3 nucleotides are TGTGCCAGCAGTGAACTAGCGGGAGAAGATACGCAGTATTTT. This sequence joins TRBV2 and TRBJ2-3, with 10 nucleotides matching TRBD2. Germline V CDR1 and CDR2: SNHLY, FYNNEI. The CDR3 has 14 residues. V shed 2 bases, J shed 5 bases, and the junction held 1 base outside the gene matches.